The clone carrying this TCR beta chain is labeled as medium-sized. As yet, its antigen is unknown. Other nucleotide sequences from this sample produce the same CDR3. This record belongs to a study of cytomegalovirus exposure and HLA in healthy donors. The PCR had 60 Vbeta and 13 Jbeta primers. Repertoires were generated with immunoSEQ multiplex PCR, while TCRdb's copy carries only in-frame clones and drops some. The table records about 140,000 clones, around 80% of them present only once. Germline CDR1 and CDR2: LNHDA and SQIVND (reference sequence). This CDR3 has 14 residues. V gave up 5 bases and J gave up 5 bases, with 15 bases separating them. Unrecorded immune exposures were likely, despite nominal health at sampling. Findings and caveats of the study: The study put 150 to 200 TCR beta chains on its list as cytomegalovirus-associated. Most TCR beta V segments were productive about 90% or about 30% of the time in an earlier analysis.

This TCR derives from a man aged 25 to 40 in good health and CMV-seronegative. This chain uses TRBV19 with TRBJ1-1, with D perhaps matching TRBD1 (5 bases). Sequenced material: PBMCs. CDR3 sequence (DNA): TGTGCCAGTAGTTGGGGACGGGGGGGGACTGAAGCTTTCTTT. Translated: CASSWGRGGTEAFF. The full variable domain, with the rest looked up from reference TRBV19 and TRBJ1-1, is DGGITQSPKYLFRKEGQNVTLSCEQNLNHDAMYWYRQDPGQGLRLIYYSQIVNDFQKGDIAEGYSVSREKKESFPLTVTSAQKNPTAFYLCASSWGRGGTEAFFGQGTRLTVV.